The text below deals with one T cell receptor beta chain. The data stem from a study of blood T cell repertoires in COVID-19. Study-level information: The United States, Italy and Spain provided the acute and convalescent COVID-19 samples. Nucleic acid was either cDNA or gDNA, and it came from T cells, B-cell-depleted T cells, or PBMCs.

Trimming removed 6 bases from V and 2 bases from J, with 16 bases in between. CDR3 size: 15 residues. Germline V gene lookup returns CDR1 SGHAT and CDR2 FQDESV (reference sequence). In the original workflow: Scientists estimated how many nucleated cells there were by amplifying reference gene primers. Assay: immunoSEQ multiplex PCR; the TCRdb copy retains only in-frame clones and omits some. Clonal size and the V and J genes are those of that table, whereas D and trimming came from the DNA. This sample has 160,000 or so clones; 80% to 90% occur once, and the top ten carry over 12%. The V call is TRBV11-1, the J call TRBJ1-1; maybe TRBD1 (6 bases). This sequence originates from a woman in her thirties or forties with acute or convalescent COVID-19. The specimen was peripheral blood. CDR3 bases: TGTGCCAGCAGGCCGGACAGAACTTTCAACACTGAAGCTTTCTTT. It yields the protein CASRPDRTFNTEAFF.